This TCR beta chain was sequenced in a study of cytomegalovirus exposure and HLA in healthy donors. Primers for the PCR totalled 60 Vbeta and 13 Jbeta. Sequencing was performed with immunoSEQ multiplex PCR; in TCRdb, only in-frame clones are kept and a portion is missing. Of about 200,000 clones listed, over 75% are singletons. The receptor comes from a man aged 18-30 years in good health and CMV-seronegative. The sample taken for sequencing was PBMCs.

The CDR3 bases are TGCGCCAGCAGCTTGGGGGGACAGGCGGAACAGACCCAGTACTTC. Encoded protein: CASSLGGQAEQTQYF. The chain carries TRBV5-1 and TRBJ2-5; 8 bases match TRBD1. The V and J ends lost 0 bases and 6 bases, in that order; junction bases with no gene match: 7. Germline V gene lookup returns CDR1 SGHRS and CDR2 YFSETQ. The CDR3 length is 15 residues.